A selection of T cell receptor beta chains follows, all from one sample in a study of shared clonotypes between healthy human individuals. Produced via immunoSEQ multiplex PCR; TCRdb's table is partial and in-frame only. Of 600,000 to 800,000 clones listed, roughly two thirds were seen once; the top ten hold around 1.7%. The sequencing sample was made of memory CD4+ T cells sorted from blood. These receptors all stem from a woman in her twenties or thirties in good health. Each CDR3 is given with its conserved first and last residue. Each record gives: V gene, D gene, J gene, CDR3 length, clone size, CDR3 protein, CDR3 DNA. D genes are given only for firm matches. Clone size is not always given. Where it is, it says once, few, many or a class for expanded clones.

>TRBV10-3|NA|TRBJ2-3|15|NA
CAISDRTPATDTQYF
TGTGCCATCAGTGACCGGACCCCTGCGACAGATACGCAGTATTTT
>TRBV5-4|TRBD1|TRBJ1-2|13|NA
CASSFDRGGGYTF
TGTGCCAGCAGTTTTGACAGGGGGGGAGGCTACACCTTC
>TRBV5-6|TRBD2|TRBJ2-3|15|NA
CASSLLAGERDTQYF
TGTGCCAGCAGCTTACTAGCGGGAGAAAGAGATACGCAGTATTTT
>TRBV7-6|NA|TRBJ2-5|15|NA
CASSSGPQAQETQYF
TGTGCCAGCAGCTCCGGGCCCCAGGCCCAAGAGACCCAGTACTTC
>TRBV30|NA|TRBJ2-7|14|NA
CAWSVRGSTYEQYF
TGTGCCTGGAGTGTAAGGGGGTCCACCTACGAGCAGTACTTC
>TRBV6-5|NA|TRBJ1-2|15|NA
CASSIEAQRNYGYTF
TGTGCCAGCAGTATTGAGGCACAGCGGAACTATGGCTACACCTTC
>TRBV5-1|TRBD2|TRBJ2-2|15|NA
CASSRSGPNTGELFF
TGCGCCAGCAGCCGTAGCGGGCCGAACACCGGGGAGCTGTTTTTT
>TRBV28|NA|TRBJ1-5|14|NA
CASRRIGGYQPQHF
TGTGCCAGCAGGCGAATCGGGGGATATCAGCCCCAGCATTTT
>TRBV10-3|TRBD2|TRBJ2-4|15|NA
CAISDASGRADIQYF
TGTGCCATCAGTGATGCTAGCGGGAGAGCTGACATTCAGTACTTC
>TRBV6-6|NA|TRBJ2-7|14|NA
CASSPRDGSYEQYF
TGTGCCAGCAGCCCACGGGACGGATCCTACGAGCAGTACTTC
>TRBV19|NA|TRBJ1-3|16|NA
CASTPWGQSSGNTIYF
TGTGCCAGTACCCCCTGGGGACAATCATCAGGAAACACCATATATTTT
>TRBV27|NA|TRBJ1-1|15|NA
CASSQKQGSNTEAFF
TGTGCCAGCAGTCAAAAACAGGGTTCTAACACTGAAGCTTTCTTT
>TRBV2|NA|TRBJ2-1|15|many
CASSPQGPGYNEQFF
TGTGCCAGCAGTCCCCAGGGCCCGGGCTACAATGAGCAGTTCTTC
>TRBV6-1|NA|TRBJ2-2|13|NA
CASSGLDTGELFF
TGTGCCAGCAGTGGGCTGGACACCGGGGAGCTGTTTTTT
>TRBV4-1|NA|TRBJ2-2|15|once
CASSRGRGNTGELFF
TGCGCCAGCAGCCGGGGCAGAGGGAACACCGGGGAGCTGTTTTTT
>TRBV19|NA|TRBJ2-2|15|NA
CASSIGPGQTGELFF
TGTGCCAGTAGTATAGGTCCAGGGCAAACCGGGGAGCTGTTTTTT
>TRBV10-1|NA|TRBJ1-5|13|NA
CASSASGNQPQHF
TGCGCCAGCAGTGCATCGGGCAATCAGCCCCAGCATTTT
>TRBV5-1|NA|TRBJ2-6|17|few
CASSLGNSLSGANVLTF
TGCGCCAGCAGCTTGGGAAACAGCCTCTCTGGGGCCAACGTCCTGACTTTC
>TRBV20-1|NA|TRBJ2-7|11|NA
CSAPHLYEQYF
TGCAGTGCGCCCCACCTCTACGAGCAGTACTTC
>TRBV7-8|NA|TRBJ2-5|15|NA
CASSLYLDYGETQYF
TGTGCCAGCAGCTTATATCTCGACTATGGAGAGACCCAGTACTTC
>TRBV7-7|NA|TRBJ1-1|15|many
CASSRGPSSYTEAFF
TGTGCCAGCAGCCGGGGCCCCAGCTCGTACACTGAAGCTTTCTTT
>TRBV27|NA|TRBJ1-5|17|few
CASSLSGDLYSNQPQHF
TGTGCCAGCAGTTTGTCAGGGGACCTATATAGCAATCAGCCCCAGCATTTT
>TRBV10-1|TRBD2|TRBJ2-2|12|NA
CASSGGAGELFF
TGCGCCAGCAGCGGGGGGGCCGGGGAGCTGTTTTTT
>TRBV6-5|NA|TRBJ1-2|13|NA
CASRPTANYGYTF
TGTGCCAGCAGGCCGACAGCTAACTATGGCTACACCTTC
>TRBV7-6|NA|TRBJ2-3|14|NA
CASSYRTSTDTQYF
TGTGCCAGCAGCTATAGGACTAGCACAGATACGCAGTATTTT
>TRBV2|TRBD2|TRBJ2-1|16|NA
CASSRSGRATYNEQFF
TGTGCCAGCAGCCGGAGCGGGAGGGCCACCTACAATGAGCAGTTCTTC
>TRBV5-1|TRBD2|TRBJ2-1|17|NA
CASSLGIRTSGYNEQFF
TGCGCCAGCAGCTTGGGGATCAGGACTAGCGGCTACAATGAGCAGTTCTTC
>TRBV2|TRBD2|TRBJ2-2|16|NA
CASRVGNSGISGELFF
TGTGCCAGCAGAGTAGGGAATAGCGGGATAAGCGGGGAGCTGTTTTTT
>TRBV5-1|NA|TRBJ1-2|12|few
CASSLDEGAYTF
TGCGCCAGCAGCTTGGACGAGGGTGCCTACACCTTC
>TRBV10-2|NA|TRBJ2-5|13|NA
CASAKGGHETQYF
TGCGCCAGCGCTAAAGGGGGGCACGAGACCCAGTACTTC
>TRBV28|NA|TRBJ1-4|12|NA
CASSFSEVGLFF
TGTGCCAGCAGTTTTTCTGAGGTGGGGCTGTTTTTT
>TRBV20-1|NA|TRBJ1-2|10|NA
CSATLNGYTF
TGCAGTGCTACCCTGAATGGCTACACCTTC
>TRBV18|NA|TRBJ2-7|13|NA
CASSPGLNYEQYF
TGTGCCAGCTCACCGGGCCTGAACTACGAGCAGTACTTC
>TRBV2|NA|TRBJ2-5|15|NA
CASSVHTIQKETQYF
TGTGCCAGCAGCGTTCACACGATCCAGAAAGAGACCCAGTACTTC
>TRBV28|NA|TRBJ1-5|15|NA
CASSVVKGGNQPQHF
TGTGCCAGCAGTGTGGTGAAGGGGGGAAATCAGCCCCAGCATTTT
>TRBV6-1|NA|TRBJ1-1|14|NA
CASSGTLGATEAFF
TGTGCCAGCAGTGGTACTTTGGGGGCCACTGAAGCTTTCTTT
>TRBV19|NA|TRBJ1-1|14|NA
CASSSGAGVTEAFF
TGTGCCAGTAGTTCGGGGGCCGGGGTCACTGAAGCTTTCTTT